These 15 T cell receptor beta chains came from one sample sequenced in a study of CD8 T cells in Susac syndrome. Reverse transcription of roughly 0.45 to 1 ug RNA used random hexamers. TCRdb re-called the immunoSEQ multiplex PCR reads with MiXCR, one entry per CDR3 protein. The data contain 20,000 or so distinct CDR3 sequences, roughly 96% of them singletons. Sequenced input: CD8+ T cells from PBMCs. The receptors shown here come from a human donor in good health.

V usage is TRBV13 and J usage is TRBJ2-7, with 8 bases identical to TRBD1. The V and J ends lost 6 bases and 2 bases, in that order; junction bases with no gene match: 9. CDR3 length: 15 amino acids. Germline V gene data show CDR1 as PRHDT and CDR2 as FYEKMQ (reference sequence). CDR3 sequence: CASSLQGETPYEQYF. CDR3 coding DNA: TGTGCCAGCAGTTTACAGGGGGAGACCCCCTACGAGCAGTACTTC.

The chain combines TRBV7-6 with TRBJ2-7; 8 nucleotides agree with TRBD1. Germline trimming cut 4 bases from V and 6 bases from J; bases unmatched to any gene: 8. CDR1 is SGHVS, CDR2 FNYEAQ, per germline. This CDR3 comprises 14 residues. CDR3 amino acids: CASSSQGDSLEQYF. The CDR3 DNA follows: TGTGCCAGCAGCTCACAGGGGGACTCCCTCGAGCAGTACTTC.

The chain carries TRBV5-1 and TRBJ2-2; 9 bases match TRBD2. The germline gives CDR1 SGHRS, CDR2 YFSETQ. CDR3 length equals 16 residues. The J segment lost 2 bases and the V segment lost 2 bases, leaving 4 bases of the junction unmatched. CDR3 protein: CASSFSSGTNTGELFF. The CDR3, as DNA: TGCGCCAGCAGCTTTTCTAGCGGGACCAACACCGGGGAGCTGTTTTTT.

The rearrangement links TRBV20-1 to TRBJ2-1; 9 bases map to TRBD2. V lost 0 bases and J lost 8; bases outside the gene matches: 8. The germline V gene encodes CDR1 DFQATT and CDR2 SNEGSKA (reference sequence). This CDR3 contains 15 residues. In DNA, the CDR3 is TGCAGTGCTAGAGATTTAGCGGGAGATGTCGATGAGCAGTTCTTC. Amino acid sequence: CSARDLAGDVDEQFF.

V and J are TRBV4-2 and TRBJ2-3, with 9 nucleotides matching TRBD2. V was clipped by 4 bases and J by 2 bases; unmatched bases: 16. The CDR3 is made up of 19 amino acids. Germline V gene data show CDR1 as LGHNA and CDR2 as YNFKEQ. The CDR3 region has the DNA TGTGCCAGCAGCCTCCGGGTAGCGGGAGAGCTTTTGAACACAGATACGCAGTATTTT. Translated: CASSLRVAGELLNTDTQYF.

The J gene is TRBJ2-4, the V gene TRBV11-2; 7 nucleotides align to TRBD2. The CDR3 contains 14 residues. V lost 5 bases and J lost 5; bases outside the gene matches: 6. Per the germline V gene, CDR1 is SGHAT and CDR2 is FQNNGV. The CDR3: CASSASLAENIQYF. The CDR3 DNA reads as TGTGCCAGCAGCGCCTCTCTAGCGGAAAACATTCAGTACTTC.

The rearrangement joins TRBV28 to TRBJ2-5; 11 bases are shared with TRBD1. CDR3 size: 19 residues. Germline V gene lookup returns CDR1 MDHEN and CDR2 SYDVKM. The V gene end was trimmed by 5 bases and the J gene end by 1 base; junction bases not matched to a gene: 15. CDR3 nucleotide sequence: TGTGCCAGCAGTATCCCGGGGACAGGGGGATCGACATCCCAAGAGACCCAGTACTTC. Residues: CASSIPGTGGSTSQETQYF.

This rearrangement joins TRBV5-4 to TRBJ2-1; 7 positions match TRBD2. V shed 6 bases and J 4 bases; nucleotides not matched to a gene: 10. Germline CDR1 reads SGHNT; CDR2 reads YYREEE (reference sequence). The CDR3 extends over 15 amino acids. The CDR3 region has the DNA TGTGCCAGCAACAACCGGGACTACCAGTACAATGAGCAGTTCTTC. This codes for CASNNRDYQYNEQFF.

V and J are TRBV7-9 and TRBJ1-2; 7 nucleotides align to TRBD1. CDR1 and CDR2 (germline): SEHNR, FQNEAQ (reference sequence). J gave up 3 bases and V 5 bases, and 6 bases lay outside the gene matches. This CDR3 has 14 amino acids. In nucleotides, the CDR3 is TGTGCCAGCAGCCAAGGACAGGTTTACTATGGCTACACCTTC. Amino acids: CASSQGQVYYGYTF.

This clonotype was counted a single time. CDR3 in amino acids: CSARDNEEAVYNEQFF. CDR3 bases: TGCAGTGCTAGAGATAACGAAGAAGCGGTGTACAATGAGCAGTTCTTC. The chain couples TRBV20-1 to TRBJ2-1; tentatively, D is TRBD2 (5 bases). Trimming took off 0 bases at V and 4 bases at J, with 16 bases between the two ends. Germline CDR1 reads DFQATT; CDR2 reads SNEGSKA (reference sequence). The CDR3 runs to 16 residues.

This chain connects TRBV7-8 to TRBJ2-2; D unresolved. Deletions cut 5 bases from V and 5 bases from J, with 12 bases between. The CDR3 is 14 amino acids. Germline V gene lookup returns CDR1 SGHVS and CDR2 FQNEAQ. Here the CDR3 reads CASSHTPRTGELFF. CDR3 DNA sequence: TGTGCCAGCAGCCACACACCCCGGACCGGGGAGCTGTTTTTT.

The chain couples TRBV6-5 to TRBJ2-1, with 12 bases lining up with TRBD2. Per the germline V gene, CDR1 is MNHEY and CDR2 is SVGAGI. The CDR3 length is 15 residues. V lost 0 bases to trimming and J lost 8 bases; unmatched junction nucleotides: 2. Here the CDR3 DNA reads TGTGCCAGCAGTTACTCGACTAGCGGGAGTGATGAGCAGTTCTTC. This encodes CASSYSTSGSDEQFF.

CDR3 region: CASSKEGWRERNEQFF. CDR3 sequence (DNA): TGTGCCAGCAGCAAAGAGGGGTGGAGGGAGCGGAATGAGCAGTTCTTC. The gene calls are TRBV28 and TRBJ2-1; D perhaps matches TRBD2 (6 bases). This CDR3 contains 16 residues. Germline V gene lookup returns CDR1 MDHEN and CDR2 SYDVKM. V lost 6 bases and J 7 bases, leaving 22 bases between the germline ends.

The V gene is TRBV5-4, the J gene TRBJ2-3; D is unresolved. Germline CDR1 is SGHNT and CDR2 is YYREEE (reference sequence). CDR3 size: 15 residues. Trimming took off 0 bases at V and 0 bases at J, with 8 bases between the two ends. The CDR3 here is CASSLGPSSTDTQYF. CDR3 DNA: TGTGCCAGCAGCTTGGGACCCTCTAGCACAGATACGCAGTATTTT.

The chain couples TRBV24-1 to TRBJ2-5; tentative D call: TRBD1 (6 bases). V shed 0 bases and J shed 3 bases, with 7 bases lying between them. Germline CDR1 KGHDR, CDR2 SFDVKD. The CDR3 is 14 amino acids. The CDR3 sequence is CATSDLRQEETQYF. The CDR3 region has the DNA TGTGCCACCAGTGATTTGCGACAGGAAGAGACCCAGTACTTC.